The T cell receptor beta chain described here comes from a study of OX40 agonist ivuxolimab in advanced cancers. Study-wide context: The costimulatory receptor OX40 (CD134) was targeted by ivuxolimab, a fully human IgG2 agonistic monoclonal antibody. Partial responses occurred in three dose-escalation patients: two with cutaneous melanoma and one with hepatocellular carcinoma. In the dose-escalation cohort, about four fifths of patients were male, and the mean age was around 60 years with a range of about 23 to 79. Prior anti-PD-1, anti-PD-L1 or anti-CTLA-4 therapy was permitted, and about 40% of dose-escalation patients had received checkpoint inhibitors. Of the 52 patients in dose escalation, some 20 had hepatocellular carcinoma, around 15 had melanoma, 9 had renal cell carcinoma and 9 had head and neck cancer. Intravenous ivuxolimab was administered to patients every 2 weeks at six dose levels: 0.01, 0.1, 0.3, 1.5, 3 and 10 mg/kg. Peripheral TCRbeta sequencing aimed to test whether ivuxolimab altered TCR sequence diversity and caused clonal T-cell expansion. The paper describes the monotherapy dose-escalation part (N of about 54 patients) of the phase I trial of ivuxolimab.

The CDR3, from cysteine to phenylalanine, totals 15 residues. Just the 45-base CDR3 DNA is kept, in frame starting at base 1. From V the trimming removes 2 bases and from J it removes 3 bases, while the gene matches leave 6 bases of the junction unaccounted for. Per the germline V gene, SGHTA is the CDR1 and FQGNSA is the CDR2. What the work shows at the level of the full study, not this receptor alone: In the 0.1-3.0 mg/kg groups, partial responders were among the patients with the lowest normalized peripheral clonal expansion, particularly in CD8+ T cells. At doses from 0.1 to 3.0 mg/kg, clonal expansion was seen in both CD4+ and CD8+ blood T cells between baseline and week 6. Which antigens the clonally expanded peripheral T cells were specific for was not determined. On average, CD8+ T cells showed more expanded clones than CD4+ T cells after ivuxolimab. Low levels of normalized T-cell clonal expansion were also shown by some nonresponding patients.

To sequence the TCRbeta CDR3 region, genomic DNA was isolated from the sorted cells. TCRbeta CDR3 regions were sequenced using the immunoSEQ Assay. What TCRdb holds here is the immuneACCESS table cut down to in-frame rearrangements. Part of the clones is not present; checked against another copy, under half of the missing clones reflect an unresolved V gene, and the others are unexplained. Here the sample has tens of thousands of clones; 90% occur a single time. The ten largest clones add up to over 9.5% of the sample. The trial excluded patients who had a history of autoimmune disease or were on systemic immunosuppression. In every dose cohort, peripheral blood was drawn for TCR sequencing at baseline, cycle 4 day 1, and cycle 7 day 1. Samples came from an open-label, multicenter, first-in-human phase I dose-escalation trial of ivuxolimab. The trial enrolled adults with locally advanced or metastatic head and neck squamous cell, hepatocellular, melanoma or renal cell carcinoma. CD4+ and CD8+ T cells were sorted separately from peripheral blood before TCR sequencing.

This clone was counted between two and nine times. Its antigen remains unidentified. The record has no base qualities; no much larger clone is one base away. This receptor was obtained from an adult with an advanced solid tumor such as melanoma, head and neck, liver or kidney cancer. The sequencing used CD4+ or CD8+ T cells sorted from blood, collected in a trial of the OX40 agonist ivuxolimab. In this chain, TRBV7-2 is recombined with TRBJ2-7, with 8 middle bases fitting TRBD2. The CDR3 amino acid sequence is: CASSLNRGGHYEQYF. The base sequence is TGTGCCAGCAGCTTAAATCGGGGGGGGCACTACGAGCAGTACTTC.